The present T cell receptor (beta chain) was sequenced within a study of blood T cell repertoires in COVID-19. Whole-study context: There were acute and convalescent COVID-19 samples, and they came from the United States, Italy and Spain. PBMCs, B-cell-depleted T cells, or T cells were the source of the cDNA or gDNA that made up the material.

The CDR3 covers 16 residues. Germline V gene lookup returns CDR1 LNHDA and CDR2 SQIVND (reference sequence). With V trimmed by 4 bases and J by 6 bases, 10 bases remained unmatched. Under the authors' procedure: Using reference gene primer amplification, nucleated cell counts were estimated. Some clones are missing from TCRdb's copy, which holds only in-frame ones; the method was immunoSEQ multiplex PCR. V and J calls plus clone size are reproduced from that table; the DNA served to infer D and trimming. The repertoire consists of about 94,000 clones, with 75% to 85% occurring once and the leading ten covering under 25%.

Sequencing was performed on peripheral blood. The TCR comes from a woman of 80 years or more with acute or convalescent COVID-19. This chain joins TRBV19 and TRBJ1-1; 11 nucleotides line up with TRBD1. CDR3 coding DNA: TGTGCCAGTAGTACCGGGACAGGGGGATGGCCCCCTGAAGCTTTCTTT. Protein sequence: CASSTGTGGWPPEAFF. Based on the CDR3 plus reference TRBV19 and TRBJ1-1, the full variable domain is DGGITQSPKYLFRKEGQNVTLSCEQNLNHDAMYWYRQDPGQGLRLIYYSQIVNDFQKGDIAEGYSVSREKKESFPLTVTSAQKNPTAFYLCASSTGTGGWPPEAFFGQGTRLTVV.